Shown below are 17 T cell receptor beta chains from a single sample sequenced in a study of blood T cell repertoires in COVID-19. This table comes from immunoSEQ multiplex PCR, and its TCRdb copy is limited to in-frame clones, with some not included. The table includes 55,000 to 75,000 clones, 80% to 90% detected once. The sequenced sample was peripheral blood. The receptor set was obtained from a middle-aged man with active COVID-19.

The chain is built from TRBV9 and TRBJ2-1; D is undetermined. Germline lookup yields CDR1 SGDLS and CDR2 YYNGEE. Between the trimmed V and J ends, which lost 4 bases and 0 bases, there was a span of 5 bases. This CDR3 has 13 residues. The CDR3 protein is CASSPGSYNEQFF. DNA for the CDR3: TGTGCCAGCAGCCCCGGCTCCTACAATGAGCAGTTCTTC.

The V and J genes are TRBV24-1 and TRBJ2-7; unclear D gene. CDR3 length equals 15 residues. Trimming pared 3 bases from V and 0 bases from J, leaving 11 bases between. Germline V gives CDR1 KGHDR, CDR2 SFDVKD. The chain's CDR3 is CATSDGSPRSYEQYF. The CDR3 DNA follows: TGTGCCACCAGTGATGGTAGTCCTCGCTCCTACGAGCAGTACTTC.

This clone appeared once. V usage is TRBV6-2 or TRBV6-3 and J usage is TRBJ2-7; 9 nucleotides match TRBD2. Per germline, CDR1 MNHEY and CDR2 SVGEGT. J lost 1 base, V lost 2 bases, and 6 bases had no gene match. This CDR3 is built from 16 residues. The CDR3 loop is CASSYLRTSASYEQYF. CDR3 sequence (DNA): TGTGCCAGCAGTTACCTCAGGACTAGCGCTTCCTACGAGCAGTACTTC.

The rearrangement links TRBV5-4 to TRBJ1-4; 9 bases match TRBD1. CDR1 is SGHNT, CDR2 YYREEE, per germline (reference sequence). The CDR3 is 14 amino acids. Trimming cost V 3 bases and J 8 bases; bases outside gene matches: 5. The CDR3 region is CASSSGTGTEKLFF. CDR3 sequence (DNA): TGTGCCAGCAGCTCCGGGACAGGGACCGAAAAACTGTTTTTT.

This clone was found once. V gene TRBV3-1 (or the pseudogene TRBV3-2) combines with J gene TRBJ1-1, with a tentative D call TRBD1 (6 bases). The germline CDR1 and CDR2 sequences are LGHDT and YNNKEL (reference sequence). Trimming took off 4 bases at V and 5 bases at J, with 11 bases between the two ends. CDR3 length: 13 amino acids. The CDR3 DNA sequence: TGTGCCAGCAGCCTGTGGGGGCGGACTGAAGCTTTCTTT. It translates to CASSLWGRTEAFF.

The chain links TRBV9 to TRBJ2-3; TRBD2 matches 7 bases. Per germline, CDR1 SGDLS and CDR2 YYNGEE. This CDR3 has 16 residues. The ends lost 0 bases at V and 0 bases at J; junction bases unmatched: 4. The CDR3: CASSVGVAGSTDTQYF. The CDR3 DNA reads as TGTGCCAGCAGCGTAGGAGTAGCGGGCAGCACAGATACGCAGTATTTT.

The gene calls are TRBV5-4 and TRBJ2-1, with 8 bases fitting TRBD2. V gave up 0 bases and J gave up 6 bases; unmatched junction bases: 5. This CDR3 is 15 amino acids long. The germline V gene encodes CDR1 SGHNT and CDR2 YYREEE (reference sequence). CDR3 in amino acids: CASSLAGGRTNEQFF. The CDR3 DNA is TGTGCCAGCAGCTTGGCCGGCGGGAGGACCAATGAGCAGTTCTTC.

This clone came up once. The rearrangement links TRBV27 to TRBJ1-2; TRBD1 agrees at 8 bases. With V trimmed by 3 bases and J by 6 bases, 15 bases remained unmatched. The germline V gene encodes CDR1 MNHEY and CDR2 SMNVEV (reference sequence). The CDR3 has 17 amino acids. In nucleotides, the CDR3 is TGTGCCAGCAGTTTTATCAGCCGAACCGACAGGGGTGATGGCTACACCTTC. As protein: CASSFISRTDRGDGYTF.

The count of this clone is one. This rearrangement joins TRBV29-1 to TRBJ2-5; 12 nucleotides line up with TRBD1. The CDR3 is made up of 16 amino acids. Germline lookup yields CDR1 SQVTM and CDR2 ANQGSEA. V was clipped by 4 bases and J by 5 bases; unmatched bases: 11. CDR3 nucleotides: TGCAGCGTTGCAGTTTCCGGGACAGGGGGCCCCGAGACCCAGTACTTC. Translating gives CSVAVSGTGGPETQYF. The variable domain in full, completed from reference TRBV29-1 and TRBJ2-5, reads SAVISQKPSRDICQRGTSLTIQCQVDSQVTMMFWYRQQPGQSLTLIATANQGSEATYESGFVIDKFPISRPNLTFSTLTVSNMSPEDSSIYLCSVAVSGTGGPETQYFGPGTRLLVL.

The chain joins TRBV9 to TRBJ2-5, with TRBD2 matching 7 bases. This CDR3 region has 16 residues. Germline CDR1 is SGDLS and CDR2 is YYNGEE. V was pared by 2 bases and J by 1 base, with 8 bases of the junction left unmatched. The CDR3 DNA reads TGTGCCAGCAGCGTGGAAAGTAGCGGGCTCCAAGAGACCCAGTACTTC. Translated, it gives CASSVESSGLQETQYF.

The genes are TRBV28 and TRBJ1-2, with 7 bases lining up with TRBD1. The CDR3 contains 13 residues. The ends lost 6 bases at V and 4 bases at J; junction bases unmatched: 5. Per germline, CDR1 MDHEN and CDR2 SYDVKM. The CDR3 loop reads CASRTDRAYGYTF. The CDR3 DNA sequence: TGTGCCAGCAGAACCGACAGGGCCTATGGCTACACCTTC.

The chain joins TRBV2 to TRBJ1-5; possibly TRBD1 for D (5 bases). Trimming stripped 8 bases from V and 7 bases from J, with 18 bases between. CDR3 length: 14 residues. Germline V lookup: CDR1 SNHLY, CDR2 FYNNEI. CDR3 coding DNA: TGTGCCAGCCAGACAGTTGTCGGAATCCAGCCCCAGCATTTT. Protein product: CASQTVVGIQPQHF.

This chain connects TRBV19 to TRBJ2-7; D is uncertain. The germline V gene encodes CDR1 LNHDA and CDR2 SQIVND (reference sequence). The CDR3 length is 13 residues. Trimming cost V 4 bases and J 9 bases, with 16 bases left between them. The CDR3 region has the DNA TGTGCCAGTAGTACCGGGTTCCTCGATGGGCAGTACTTC. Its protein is CASSTGFLDGQYF.

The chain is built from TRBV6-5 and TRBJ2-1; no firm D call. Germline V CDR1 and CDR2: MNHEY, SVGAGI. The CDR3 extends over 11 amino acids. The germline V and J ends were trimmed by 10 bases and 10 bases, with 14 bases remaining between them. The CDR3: CAIVTADEQFF. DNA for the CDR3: TGTGCCATAGTGACTGCCGACGAGCAGTTCTTC.

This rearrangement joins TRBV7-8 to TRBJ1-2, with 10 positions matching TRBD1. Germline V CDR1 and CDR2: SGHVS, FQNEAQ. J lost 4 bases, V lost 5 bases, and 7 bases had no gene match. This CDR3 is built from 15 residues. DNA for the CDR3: TGTGCCAGCAGCCCGCCCCGGACAGGGGGCTATGGCTACACCTTC. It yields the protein CASSPPRTGGYGYTF.

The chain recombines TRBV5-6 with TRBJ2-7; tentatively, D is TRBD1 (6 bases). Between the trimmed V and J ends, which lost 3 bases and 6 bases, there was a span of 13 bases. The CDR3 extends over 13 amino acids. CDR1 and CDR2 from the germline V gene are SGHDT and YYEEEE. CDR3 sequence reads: CASSSTGPREQYF. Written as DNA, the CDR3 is TGTGCCAGCAGCTCGACAGGACCTCGCGAGCAGTACTTC.

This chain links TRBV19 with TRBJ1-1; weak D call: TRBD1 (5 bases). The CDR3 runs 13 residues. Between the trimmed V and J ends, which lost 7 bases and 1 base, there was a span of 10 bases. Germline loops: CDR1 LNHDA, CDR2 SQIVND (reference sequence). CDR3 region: CASIETANTEAFF. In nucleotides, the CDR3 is TGTGCCAGTATCGAGACAGCGAACACTGAAGCTTTCTTT.